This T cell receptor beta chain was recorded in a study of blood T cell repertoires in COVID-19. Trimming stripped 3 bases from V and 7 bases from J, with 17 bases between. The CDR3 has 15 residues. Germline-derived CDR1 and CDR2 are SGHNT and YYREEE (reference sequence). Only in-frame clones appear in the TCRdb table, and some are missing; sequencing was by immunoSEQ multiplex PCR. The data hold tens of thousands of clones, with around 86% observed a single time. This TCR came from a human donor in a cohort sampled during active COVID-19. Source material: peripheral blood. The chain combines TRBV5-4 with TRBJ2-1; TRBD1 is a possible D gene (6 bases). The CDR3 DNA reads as TGTGCCAGCAGCTCCCCCCGGGACACGGGGAATGAGCAGTTCTTC. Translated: CASSSPRDTGNEQFF.